This T cell receptor beta chain appears in the sequencing data of a study of cytomegalovirus exposure and HLA in healthy donors. Across the whole study: Among about 179 million T cells, an earlier analysis found 95 million to 140 million unique TCR beta sequences. Study-level findings and limits: An assumption of roughly uniform sequencing depth across donors underlay the presence/absence analyses. Later analysis identified a missense DCLRE1C variant that was linked to TCR beta V- and J-gene trimming. Earlier analysis found most TCR beta V segments productive about 90% or about 30% of the time.

With 60 Vbeta and 13 Jbeta primers, the PCR was carried out. Assay used: immunoSEQ multiplex PCR; TCRdb lists only in-frame clones, some missing. The data show 200,000 to 250,000 clones, with around 80% seen just once and around 2.9% held by the top ten. Of note for this clone: Its antigen is still unknown.

This CDR3 has 15 residues. The V and J ends lost 1 base and 5 bases, in that order; junction bases with no gene match: 3. Per germline, CDR1 GTSNPN and CDR2 SVGIG (reference sequence). This clonotype originated in a woman between 55 and 75 years old in good health and CMV-seropositive. The J gene is TRBJ2-2, the V gene TRBV30; 11 positions agree with TRBD2. The sequenced sample consisted of PBMCs. As DNA, the CDR3 is TGTGCCTGGAGTGCCCTAGCGGGGGGAACCGGGGAGCTGTTTTTT. This codes for CAWSALAGGTGELFF.